This TCR beta chain came from a study of tumor-infiltrating lymphocytes in primary liver carcinoma. The wider study: Patients included men and women of 30 to 69 years. Tumors, staged T1-T3 N0M0, spanned about 4 to 11 cm.

A word on this clonotype: Its target is not known. An end of the junction does not agree with germline; a read error may underlie this.

Whole-study results and caveats: The top-250-clone fraction was significantly higher in tumors than in blood (p = 0.039).

Germline lookup yields CDR1 MGHRA and CDR2 YSYEKL. CDR3 size: 14 residues. From approximately 530 ng of total RNA, TCR beta-specific cDNA was reverse-transcribed using a constant-region primer. Amplification in three nested multiplex PCR rounds with slightly modified ARM-PCR gave rise to TCR beta libraries. PCR rounds one and two used TRBV1-TRBV30 forward primers with a C-beta reverse primer for 9 to 10 cycles each. One entry per CDR3 protein results from TCRdb running MiXCR on the multiplex PCR reads. In the table there are about 330,000 distinct CDR3 sequences, around 60% of which are singletons. It was unsorted whole blood that yielded blood RNA, and germline DNA was also extracted. Patients carried chronic HBV infection without prior treatment.

The chain is built from TRBV4-1 and TRBJ2-5; TRBD1 aligns across 11 bases. Material for sequencing was peripheral blood. The TCR was taken from a man aged 35-49 years with primary liver carcinoma and hepatitis B virus infection. This chain's CDR3 is CANSYGQGAETQYF. For the CDR3, the DNA is TGCGCCAACAGCTACGGACAGGGGGCCGAGACTCAGTACTTC.